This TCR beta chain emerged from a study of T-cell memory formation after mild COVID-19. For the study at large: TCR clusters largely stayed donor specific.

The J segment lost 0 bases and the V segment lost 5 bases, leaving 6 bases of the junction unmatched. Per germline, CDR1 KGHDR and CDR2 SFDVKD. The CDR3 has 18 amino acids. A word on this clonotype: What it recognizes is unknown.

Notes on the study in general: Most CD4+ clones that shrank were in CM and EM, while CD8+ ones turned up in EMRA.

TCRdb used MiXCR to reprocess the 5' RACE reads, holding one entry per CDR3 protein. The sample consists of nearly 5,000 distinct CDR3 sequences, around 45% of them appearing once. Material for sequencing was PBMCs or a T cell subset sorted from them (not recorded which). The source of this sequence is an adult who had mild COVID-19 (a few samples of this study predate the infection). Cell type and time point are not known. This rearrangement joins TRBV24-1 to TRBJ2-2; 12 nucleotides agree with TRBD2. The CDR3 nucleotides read TGTGCCACCAGTGGACTAGCGGGGGCCAACACGAACACCGGGGAGCTGTTTTTT. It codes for CATSGLAGANTNTGELFF.